The source of this T cell receptor beta chain is a study of blood T cell repertoires in COVID-19. Germline CDR1 is LGHDT and CDR2 is YNNKEL (reference sequence). V was cut by 6 bases and J by 10 bases, with 24 bases left in between. CDR3 length: 15 residues. TCRdb's copy holds only in-frame clones and misses some; the assay was immunoSEQ multiplex PCR. The sample has fewer than 250,000 clones; roughly 85% are singletons. The sample was PBMCs or T cells enriched from blood (not recorded which). The receptor's source is a woman aged 45-60 years with acute COVID-19. The J gene is TRBJ1-1, the V gene TRBV3-1 (or the pseudogene TRBV3-2); weak D call: TRBD1 (6 bases). Here the CDR3 DNA reads TGTGCCAGCAGGGGTTATGGGGGCGGTTCAATTGGAGCTTTCTTT. Translating gives CASRGYGGGSIGAFF.